This TCR beta chain was sequenced in a study of cytomegalovirus exposure and HLA in healthy donors. PCR employed 60 Vbeta and 13 Jbeta primers. Here immunoSEQ multiplex PCR was the method, and the copy in TCRdb shows in-frame clones only, minus some. Counted here are 150,000 to 200,000 clones, roughly 77% occurring once; the ten biggest clones make up 2% to 3%. In germline, CDR1 is SGDLS, CDR2 YYNGEE. Trimming removed 0 bases from V and 5 bases from J; junction bases left unmatched: 12. This CDR3 has 17 amino acids. Specimen: PBMCs. This TCR was recovered from a woman aged 40 to 50 in good health and CMV-seropositive. V usage is TRBV9 and J usage is TRBJ2-5, with 8 bases aligning to TRBD2. The CDR3 bases are TGTGCCAGCAGCGTAGATCCAGCGGGAGAATGGCGGGAGACCCAGTACTTC. Residues: CASSVDPAGEWRETQYF.